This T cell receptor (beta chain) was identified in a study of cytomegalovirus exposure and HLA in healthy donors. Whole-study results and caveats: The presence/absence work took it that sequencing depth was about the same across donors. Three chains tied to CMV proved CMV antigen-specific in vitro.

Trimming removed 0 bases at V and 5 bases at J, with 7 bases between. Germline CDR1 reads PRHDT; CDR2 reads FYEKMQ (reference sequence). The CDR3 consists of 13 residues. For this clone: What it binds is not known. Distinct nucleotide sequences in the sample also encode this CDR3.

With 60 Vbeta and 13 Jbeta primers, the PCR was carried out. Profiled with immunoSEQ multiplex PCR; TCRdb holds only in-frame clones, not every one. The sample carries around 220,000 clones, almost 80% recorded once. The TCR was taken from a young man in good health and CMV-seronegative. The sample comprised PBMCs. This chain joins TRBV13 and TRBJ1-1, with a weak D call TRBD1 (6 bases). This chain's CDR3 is CASSLGRGTEAFF. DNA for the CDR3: TGTGCCAGCAGCTTAGGAAGGGGGACTGAAGCTTTCTTT.